A single sample gave rise to the 30 T cell receptor beta chains below, sequenced in a study of shared T cell receptors in the human thymus. Sequencing was performed with immunoSEQ multiplex PCR; in TCRdb, only in-frame clones are kept and a portion is missing. The sample comprises under 850,000 clones, around 89% of which are singletons, and roughly 0.0097% rests with the top ten. Separately, the same data were catalogued under a study of human thymus T cells.

The source material was thymocytes. All receptors come from a boy younger than two with a congenital heart defect.

This CDR3 reads CASTPDGGPYNEQFF. For the CDR3, the DNA is TGTGCCAGCACCCCTGACGGGGGTCCATACAATGAGCAGTTCTTC. The chain is built from TRBV5-6 and TRBJ2-1, with D possibly being TRBD2 (6 bases). Per germline, CDR1 SGHDT and CDR2 YYEEEE. There are 15 residues in the CDR3. V was pared by 6 bases and J by 4 bases, with 17 bases between.

The chain carries TRBV7-2 and TRBJ2-1; D perhaps matches TRBD2 (5 bases). CDR1 is SGHTA and CDR2 is FQGNSA in the germline V gene. The CDR3 consists of 16 residues. Trimming left V 1 base short and J 0 bases short, with 10 bases between. Here the CDR3 reads CASSLGRLASYNEQFF. The DNA of the CDR3 is TGTGCCAGCAGCTTAGGCCGGCTAGCCTCCTACAATGAGCAGTTCTTC.

This chain joins TRBV29-1 and TRBJ1-2, with TRBD1 matching over 7 bases. CDR1 is SQVTM, CDR2 ANQGSEA, per germline. The CDR3 is 12 amino acids. Unmatched junction bases numbered 2, after V lost 4 bases and J lost 3 bases. The CDR3 nucleotides read TGCAGCGTTGGCAGGGGGGACTATGGCTACACCTTC. This gives the protein CSVGRGDYGYTF.

This chain uses TRBV7-2 with TRBJ1-1; D remains ambiguous. Germline-derived CDR1 and CDR2 are SGHTA and FQGNSA. The CDR3 is made up of 15 amino acids. V lost 0 bases to trimming and J lost 5 bases, with 13 bases between them. The CDR3 nucleotides read TGTGCCAGCAGCTTAGCGCTTTACAGAAGGACTGAAGCTTTCTTT. Translation gives CASSLALYRRTEAFF. Complete variable domain (other parts from reference TRBV7-2 and TRBJ1-1): GAGVSQSPSNKVTEKGKDVELRCDPISGHTALYWYRQSLGQGLEFLIYFQGNSAPDKSGLPSDRFSAERTGGSVSTLTIQRTQQEDSAVYLCASSLALYRRTEAFFGQGTRLTVV.

This clone appeared once. The chain combines TRBV6-5 with TRBJ2-1; the match to TRBD1 covers 8 bases. Germline loops: CDR1 MNHEY, CDR2 SVGAGI. The CDR3 sequence is 15 residues long. With V trimmed by 4 bases and J by 3 bases, 5 bases remained unmatched. The CDR3 bases are TGTGCCAGCAGTTCAGGGGGCCCACACTACAATGAGCAGTTCTTC. This sequence encodes CASSSGGPHYNEQFF.

The chain employs TRBV19 and TRBJ1-1; TRBD1 matches 7 bases. The germline CDR1 and CDR2 sequences are LNHDA and SQIVND (reference sequence). The V and J ends lost 5 bases and 7 bases, in that order; junction bases with no gene match: 4. The CDR3 has 12 amino acids. CDR3 sequence: CASSSRQGEAFF. CDR3 in DNA: TGTGCCAGTAGTTCCCGACAGGGTGAAGCTTTCTTT. Complete variable domain (other parts from reference TRBV19 and TRBJ1-1): DGGITQSPKYLFRKEGQNVTLSCEQNLNHDAMYWYRQDPGQGLRLIYYSQIVNDFQKGDIAEGYSVSREKKESFPLTVTSAQKNPTAFYLCASSSRQGEAFFGQGTRLTVV.

The V call is TRBV10-2, the J call TRBJ2-3; TRBD2 matches at 12 bases. The CDR3 consists of 16 residues. Germline-derived CDR1 and CDR2 are WSHSY and SAAADI. V shed 7 bases, J shed 0 bases, and the junction held 5 bases outside the gene matches. The CDR3 sequence is CASKRLAGGSTDTQYF. The CDR3 region has the DNA TGCGCCAGCAAGCGGCTAGCGGGAGGGAGCACAGATACGCAGTATTTT.

The J gene is TRBJ2-7, the V gene TRBV6-1, with 7 nucleotides matching TRBD1. Unmatched junction bases numbered 9, after V lost 1 base and J lost 3 bases. The CDR3 has 16 residues. CDR1 and CDR2 (germline): MNHNS, SASEGT. CDR3 nucleotide sequence: TGTGCCAGCAGTGAAGGAGGGACAGAGGGCAGCTACGAGCAGTACTTC. Translation: CASSEGGTEGSYEQYF.

The chain links TRBV7-2 to TRBJ2-3; 11 bases are shared with TRBD1. The junction had 10 bases not matched to a gene; V was cut back by 4 bases and J by 4 bases. This CDR3 spans 17 amino acids. Germline values: CDR1 SGHTA, CDR2 FQGNSA. The DNA for the CDR3 is TGTGCCAGCAGCTATCCCGGGACAGGGGGGGAGGCAGATACGCAGTATTTT. Residues: CASSYPGTGGEADTQYF.

The genes are TRBV19 and TRBJ2-3, with 7 bases matching TRBD1. V gave up 1 base and J gave up 6 bases; unmatched junction bases: 4. The CDR3 is 14 amino acids. Germline lookup yields CDR1 LNHDA and CDR2 SQIVND (reference sequence). The DNA for the CDR3 is TGTGCCAGTAGTATAGGACAGGGTGGGGATACGCAGTATTTT. This encodes CASSIGQGGDTQYF.

The chain combines TRBV5-4 with TRBJ2-2; 10 nucleotides line up with TRBD1. The CDR3 runs to 16 residues. The V gene end was trimmed by 0 bases and the J gene end by 6 bases; junction bases not matched to a gene: 5. Looked up from germline, CDR1 is SGHNT and CDR2 is YYREEE (reference sequence). CDR3 sequence: CASSLGTGGRSGELFF. CDR3 DNA sequence: TGTGCCAGCAGCTTGGGGACAGGGGGGCGTTCCGGGGAGCTGTTTTTT. Combining the CDR3 with reference TRBV5-4 and TRBJ2-2 gives the whole variable domain ETGVTQSPTHLIKTRGQQVTLRCSSQSGHNTVSWYQQALGQGPQFIFQYYREEENGRGNFPPRFSGLQFPNYSSELNVNALELDDSALYLCASSLGTGGRSGELFFGEGSRLTVL.

This rearrangement joins TRBV6-6 to TRBJ2-5, with D perhaps TRBD1 (6 bases). V dropped 5 bases and J dropped 5 bases, with 15 bases sitting between them. This CDR3 region has 14 residues. CDR1 is MNHNY, CDR2 SVGAGI, per germline (reference sequence). CDR3 nucleotides: TGTGCCAGCAGTGACGGACAGTCTTGGGAGACCCAGTACTTC. Protein product: CASSDGQSWETQYF.

This chain links TRBV28 with TRBJ2-1; D perhaps matches TRBD2 (6 bases). The V end lost 1 base, the J end lost 4 bases, and 20 bases lay between the germline ends. Germline CDR1 MDHEN, CDR2 SYDVKM. The CDR3 consists of 18 residues. DNA of the CDR3: TGTGCCAGCAGTTTATCCCCTAGCCAACGGGAGTCATACAATGAGCAGTTCTTC. Protein: CASSLSPSQRESYNEQFF.

This clone has more than one count but fewer than ten. The chain uses TRBV4-3 and TRBJ2-5, with D tentatively TRBD2 (6 bases). The germline CDR1 and CDR2 sequences are LGHNA and YSLEER. The V and J ends lost 1 base and 5 bases respectively, with 20 bases between them. The CDR3 runs to 17 residues. The CDR3 bases are TGCGCCAGCAGCCAAGTCGGGGAGGTGGGGTGGCGGGAGACCCAGTACTTC. Protein sequence: CASSQVGEVGWRETQYF.

The chain couples TRBV27 to TRBJ1-5; D perhaps matches TRBD1 (6 bases). Germline CDR1 reads MNHEY; CDR2 reads SMNVEV (reference sequence). The length of the CDR3 is 18 residues. V lost 0 bases and J lost 3, with 18 bases in between. This chain's CDR3 is CASSLSIRGEINNQPQHF. The CDR3 DNA reads TGTGCCAGCAGTTTATCTATCAGGGGCGAGATAAACAATCAGCCCCAGCATTTT.

This chain connects TRBV6-7 to TRBJ1-2, with 10 bases aligning to TRBD1. TRBV6-7 is labeled an ORF, and its function is uncertain. Germline trimming cut 6 bases from V and 8 bases from J; bases unmatched to any gene: 6. The CDR3 contains 13 residues. The CDR3 region is CASSRQGAGGYTF. CDR3 coding DNA: TGTGCCAGCAGCAGACAGGGGGCCGGCGGCTACACCTTC.

The J gene is TRBJ2-7, the V gene TRBV11-3; 11 nucleotides align to TRBD2. This CDR3 comprises 15 residues. The germline gives CDR1 SGHNT, CDR2 YENEEA. Germline trimming cut 4 bases from V and 1 base from J; bases unmatched to any gene: 3. The CDR3 coding sequence is TGTGCCAGCAGCTCGTCTAGCGGGAGGTCCTACGAGCAGTACTTC. Its translation is CASSSSSGRSYEQYF.

The gene calls are TRBV5-1 and TRBJ2-7; 11 nucleotides agree with TRBD2. Trimming cost V 4 bases and J 4 bases; bases outside gene matches: 4. The CDR3 contains 14 residues. From germline, CDR1 is SGHRS and CDR2 YFSETQ. The CDR3 bases are TGCGCCAGCAGCACTGGACTAGCGGGTTACGAGCAGTACTTC. This translates into CASSTGLAGYEQYF.

This chain links TRBV27 with TRBJ2-7; perhaps TRBD1 as D (6 bases). From germline, CDR1 is MNHEY and CDR2 SMNVEV (reference sequence). The V end was cut by 6 bases, the J end by 4 bases, with 19 bases between. The CDR3 sequence is 15 residues long. The CDR3 nucleotides are TGTGCCAGCAGCCCCCTACAGGGAAAGAGGTACGAGCAGTACTTC. Translation: CASSPLQGKRYEQYF.

The rearrangement joins TRBV6-5 to TRBJ2-1; 13 positions agree with TRBD2. The germline CDR1 and CDR2 sequences are MNHEY and SVGAGI. The CDR3 has 16 amino acids. The ends lost 6 bases at V and 9 bases at J; junction bases unmatched: 11. In nucleotides, the CDR3 is TGTGCCAGCAGCTACCGGACTAGCGGGAGTATGGGTGAGCAGTTCTTC. Residues: CASSYRTSGSMGEQFF.

This clone was seen a handful of times. The chain is built from TRBV29-1 and TRBJ2-4; perhaps TRBD1 as D (6 bases). CDR3 length equals 14 residues. Deletions cut 0 bases from V and 3 bases from J, with 9 bases between. Germline CDR1 reads SQVTM; CDR2 reads ANQGSEA. The CDR3 bases are TGCAGCGTTGAAGAAGGGGGACACAAAAACATTCAGTACTTC. This sequence encodes CSVEEGGHKNIQYF.

The V and J genes are TRBV4-3 and TRBJ2-7; 7 nucleotides match TRBD1. The CDR3 runs 14 residues. The V and J ends lost 4 bases and 3 bases, in that order; junction bases with no gene match: 6. Germline V gene sequence: CDR1 LGHNA, CDR2 YSLEER. The CDR3 protein is CASSPWTGHYEQYF. The CDR3 DNA sequence: TGCGCCAGCAGCCCGTGGACAGGCCACTACGAGCAGTACTTC.

The chain uses TRBV28 and TRBJ2-7; D remains ambiguous. CDR1 and CDR2 (germline): MDHEN, SYDVKM. The V and J ends lost 5 bases and 1 base respectively, with 15 bases between them. This CDR3 region has 15 residues. This CDR3 reads CASSPQLNGSYEQYF. As DNA, the CDR3 is TGTGCCAGCAGTCCCCAATTGAACGGTTCCTACGAGCAGTACTTC.

V gene TRBV11-2 combines with J gene TRBJ2-7, with 7 bases lining up with TRBD2. The J segment lost 4 bases and the V segment lost 5 bases, leaving 14 bases of the junction unmatched. Germline V CDR1 and CDR2: SGHAT, FQNNGV. This CDR3 region has 16 residues. The CDR3 region has the DNA TGTGCCAGCAGCCACCCTCCGTCGCGGGAGTTATACGAGCAGTACTTC. It translates to CASSHPPSRELYEQYF.

This rearrangement joins TRBV7-2 to TRBJ2-2; 9 nucleotides line up with TRBD1. The CDR3 totals 15 residues. Losses at the gene ends were 5 bases for V and 4 bases for J; bases not matched to a gene: 5. Looked up from germline, CDR1 is SGHTA and CDR2 is FQGNSA. The DNA of the CDR3 is TGTGCCAGCAGCCGCCGGGACAGGGCCACCGGGGAGCTGTTTTTT. As protein: CASSRRDRATGELFF.

This clone has a handful of counts. V and J are TRBV27 and TRBJ1-5, with TRBD1 as a possible D gene (5 bases). CDR1 is MNHEY and CDR2 is SMNVEV in the germline V gene (reference sequence). V lost 7 bases and J 4 bases, leaving 11 bases between the germline ends. The CDR3 contains 13 residues. Here the CDR3 reads CASTAAGNQPQHF. CDR3 coding DNA: TGTGCCAGCACCGCTGCAGGGAATCAGCCCCAGCATTTT.

The count of this clone is one. The chain uses TRBV30 and TRBJ2-1, with TRBD2 identical over 13 bases. CDR1 is GTSNPN and CDR2 is SVGIG in the germline V gene (reference sequence). J lost 0 bases, V lost 4 bases, and 9 bases had no gene match. The CDR3 has 18 residues. The CDR3 DNA reads as TGTGCCTGGAATAAATGGACTAGCGGGAGCACCTCCTACAATGAGCAGTTCTTC. The encoded protein is CAWNKWTSGSTSYNEQFF.

V and J are TRBV6-1 and TRBJ1-5; 10 nucleotides align to TRBD1. CDR3 size: 16 residues. Unmatched junction bases numbered 4, after V lost 0 bases and J lost 5 bases. Germline CDR1 and CDR2: MNHNS and SASEGT. The CDR3 DNA is TGTGCCAGCAGTGAAGCGGGAGGGACAGGGGATCAGCCCCAGCATTTT. Its translation: CASSEAGGTGDQPQHF.

The V gene is TRBV7-2, the J gene TRBJ1-2; the D gene is possibly TRBD1 (5 bases). The CDR3 extends over 13 amino acids. Germline loops: CDR1 SGHTA, CDR2 FQGNSA. The V end was cut by 5 bases, the J end by 4 bases, with 11 bases between. CDR3 loop: CASSPGGPYGYTF. CDR3 bases: TGTGCCAGCAGCCCCGGGGGTCCCTATGGCTACACCTTC. Based on the CDR3 plus reference TRBV7-2 and TRBJ1-2, the full variable domain is GAGVSQSPSNKVTEKGKDVELRCDPISGHTALYWYRQSLGQGLEFLIYFQGNSAPDKSGLPSDRFSAERTGGSVSTLTIQRTQQEDSAVYLCASSPGGPYGYTFGSGTRLTVV.

This chain links TRBV28 with TRBJ2-7; 7 positions match TRBD1. Germline CDR1 reads MDHEN; CDR2 reads SYDVKM. The V gene end was trimmed by 5 bases and the J gene end by 0 bases; junction bases not matched to a gene: 7. The CDR3 contains 15 residues. The chain's CDR3 is CASSHRGPLSYEQYF. The CDR3 nucleotides read TGTGCCAGCAGTCACAGGGGCCCCCTCTCCTACGAGCAGTACTTC.